The 21 T cell receptor beta chains below come from one sample, sequenced in a study of blood T cells in healthy people across ages. The authors ran a second PCR of about 6 to 12 cycles using a sample-barcoded 5' primer and a J-beta primer mix. Using its own MiXCR run on the 5' RACE reads, TCRdb lists one record per CDR3 protein. The data hold about 840,000 distinct CDR3 sequences, with almost 30% observed a single time. The same data also went into a second study, on T cells of mothers and their children.

The sequencing sample was made of blood. The source of these receptors is a woman in her forties in good health.

In regard to this clonotype: Just one base apart from a much larger clone, this may be a read error. The chain joins TRBV6-6 to TRBJ2-7; D may correspond to TRBD1 or TRBD2 (5 bases each). Germline V gene data show CDR1 as MNHNY and CDR2 as SVGAGI (reference sequence). This CDR3 is built from 15 residues. CDR3 sequence: CASITGPGRSYEQDF. CDR3 bases: TGTGCCAGCATCACCGGACCGGGACGGTCCTACGAGCAGGACTTC.

This clonotype was counted ten times or more. This sequence joins TRBV25-1 and TRBJ2-7, with 10 nucleotides matching TRBD1. Germline V lookup: CDR1 MGHDK, CDR2 SYGVNS. J lost 5 bases, V lost 4 bases, and 5 bases had no gene match. The CDR3 is 14 amino acids. CDR3 amino acids: CASSVRDRGHEQYF. Written as DNA, the CDR3 is TGTGCCAGCAGTGTCCGGGACAGGGGCCACGAGCAGTACTTC.

This clonotype appeared a single time. The genes are TRBV28 and TRBJ2-3, with 8 bases identical to TRBD2. V shed 6 bases and J 4 bases; nucleotides not matched to a gene: 6. Per germline, CDR1 MDHEN and CDR2 SYDVKM. This CDR3 has 14 residues. CDR3 nucleotides: TGTGCCAGCAGCTCGGGGGGGCCTTCAGATACGCAGTATTTT. Its translation: CASSSGGPSDTQYF.

This sequence joins TRBV18 and TRBJ2-7; 8 bases match TRBD2. The CDR3 contains 14 residues. V shed 10 bases, J shed 7 bases, and the junction held 15 bases outside the gene matches. Germline CDR1 and CDR2: KGHSH and LQKENI. The CDR3 loop is CATEGTRGYNEQYF. The CDR3, as DNA: TGTGCCACCGAGGGGACTAGGGGCTACAATGAGCAGTACTTC.

The V call is TRBV13, the J call TRBJ2-3, with TRBD1 as a possible D gene (6 bases). The J call is uncertain, as TRBJ1-5 better fits the DNA end. CDR3 length equals 17 residues. Germline assignment: CDR1 PRHDT and CDR2 FYEKMQ (reference sequence). The CDR3 DNA follows: TGTGCCAGCAGCTTAGTAGCGGGGGGGCCAAGCACAGATACGCAGCATTTT. The encoded protein is CASSLVAGGPSTDTQHF.

This clonotype has ten or more counts. This chain uses TRBV9 with TRBJ2-7, with unresolved D. Germline V lookup: CDR1 SGDLS, CDR2 YYNGEE. The CDR3 is made up of 12 amino acids. The V end lost 0 bases, the J end lost 5 bases, and 6 bases lay between the germline ends. The CDR3 sequence is CASSVVGNEQYF. Here the CDR3 DNA reads TGTGCCAGCAGCGTAGTTGGGAACGAGCAGTACTTC.

This chain uses TRBV20-1 with TRBJ2-5; D ambiguous. CDR1 and CDR2 (germline): DFQATT, SNEGSKA (reference sequence). The CDR3 contains 13 residues. The V and J ends lost 6 bases and 2 bases respectively, with 13 bases between them. The CDR3 region has the DNA TGCAGTGCGAGGCTGAACACTCAAGAGACCCAGTACTTC. Its translation: CSARLNTQETQYF.

This clonotype was recorded only once. The V gene is TRBV11-2, the J gene TRBJ1-1; 7 nucleotides align to TRBD1. This CDR3 comprises 15 residues. Germline CDR1 reads SGHAT; CDR2 reads FQNNGV. J lost 6 bases, V lost 3 bases, and 10 bases had no gene match. CDR3 nucleotides: TGTGCCAGCAGCTTCTTACAGGGGAGGGCGGCTGAAGCTTTCTTT. This gives the protein CASSFLQGRAAEAFF.

V usage is TRBV10-3 and J usage is TRBJ1-2; D is unclear. The germline CDR1 and CDR2 sequences are ENHRY and SYGVKD. Trimming stripped 11 bases from V and 3 bases from J, with 16 bases between. The CDR3 totals 13 residues. CDR3 coding DNA: TGTGCCTCCGGGAGCGGAGTCCACTATGGCTACACCTTC. Translation gives CASGSGVHYGYTF.

This chain joins TRBV7-2 and TRBJ1-1, with 9 positions matching TRBD1. The V and J ends lost 5 bases and 2 bases, in that order; junction bases with no gene match: 15. The CDR3 is 18 amino acids. Germline assignment: CDR1 SGHTA and CDR2 FQGNSA. This CDR3 is CASSPELNPGQGNTEAFF. The CDR3, as DNA: TGTGCCAGCAGCCCTGAGCTCAATCCGGGACAGGGTAACACTGAAGCTTTCTTT.

V is TRBV28 and J is TRBJ1-2; D is perhaps TRBD1 (6 bases). Germline loops: CDR1 MDHEN, CDR2 SYDVKM. This CDR3 has 14 residues. Trimming removed 2 bases from V and 6 bases from J, with 13 bases in between. This CDR3 reads CASSLDYAGDGYTF. The CDR3 nucleotides read TGTGCCAGCAGTTTAGACTACGCAGGGGATGGCTACACCTTC.

With respect to this clonotype: Since a much larger clone is just one base distant, this may be a read error. This chain joins TRBV5-1 and TRBJ2-1, with TRBD1 identical over 7 bases. Germline loops: CDR1 SGHRS, CDR2 YFSETQ. The CDR3 runs 15 residues. V was pared by 0 bases and J by 6 bases, with 6 bases of the junction left unmatched. CDR3 protein: CASSLALQGLNEQFF. DNA of the CDR3: TGCGCCAGCAGCTTGGCCCTACAGGGGCTCAATGAGCAGTTCTTC.

The chain combines TRBV2 with TRBJ1-2, with D uncertain. Germline V gives CDR1 SNHLY, CDR2 FYNNEI. Trimming stripped 6 bases from V and 4 bases from J, with 9 bases between. The CDR3 runs to 12 residues. CDR3 bases: TGTGCCAGCAGACCGGATTCCTATGGCTACACCTTC. It specifies CASRPDSYGYTF.

The chain is built from TRBV12-3 or TRBV12-4 and TRBJ2-7; D may be TRBD2 (7 bases). With 4 bases removed from V and 12 bases from J, the gap between germline ends came to 25 bases. This CDR3 contains 15 residues. The CDR3 nucleotides read TGTGCCAGCAGTTCTCATCGGGGGGTCTGGGGGCATCGGTACTTC. This gives the protein CASSSHRGVWGHRYF.

The chain couples TRBV28 to TRBJ2-7; no definite D call. Deletions cut 3 bases from V and 2 bases from J, with 11 bases between. The CDR3 extends over 14 amino acids. Germline V CDR1 and CDR2: MDHEN, SYDVKM. CDR3 sequence: CASSFPTGPYEQYF. The CDR3 DNA reads as TGTGCCAGCAGTTTTCCGACTGGGCCCTACGAGCAGTACTTC.

DNA of the CDR3: TGCGCCAGCAGCTTCGCACAGGTTGGATCTGGCACTGAAGCTTTCTTT. This sequence encodes CASSFAQVGSGTEAFF. The genes are TRBV5-1 and TRBJ1-1, with D perhaps TRBD1 (5 bases). Germline CDR1 SGHRS, CDR2 YFSETQ. The CDR3 has 16 amino acids. Trimming removed 2 bases from V and 4 bases from J, with 18 bases in between.

The chain employs TRBV5-1 and TRBJ1-6; 8 nucleotides agree with TRBD1. The CDR3 sequence is 14 residues long. Germline V gene data show CDR1 as SGHRS and CDR2 as YFSETQ. Losses at the gene ends were 4 bases for V and 7 bases for J; bases not matched to a gene: 4. CDR3 residues: CASSTNRGNSPLHF. The CDR3 nucleotides are TGCGCCAGCAGCACCAACAGGGGGAATTCACCCCTCCACTTT.

J is TRBJ1-4 and V is TRBV5-1, with D possibly matching TRBD1 (5 bases). The germline CDR1 and CDR2 sequences are SGHRS and YFSETQ. CDR3 length: 15 residues. Trimming took 5 bases from V and 0 from J, leaving 11 bases between them. CDR3 sequence (DNA): TGCGCCAGCAGGGCCGGGGACGCAACTAATGAAAAACTGTTTTTT. Protein: CASRAGDATNEKLFF.

This clonotype was counted only a few times. The V gene is TRBV25-1, the J gene TRBJ1-2, with a possible D match to TRBD1 (6 bases). Between the trimmed V and J ends, which lost 4 bases and 4 bases, there was a span of 13 bases. The CDR3 runs to 14 residues. Germline CDR1 reads MGHDK; CDR2 reads SYGVNS. The CDR3 region has the DNA TGTGCCAGCAGTGCACAGGGAAGGTCCTATGGCTACACCTTC. Translating gives CASSAQGRSYGYTF.

The genes are TRBV25-1 and TRBJ1-1, with 9 bases lining up with TRBD1. This CDR3 is built from 14 residues. Germline CDR1 is MGHDK and CDR2 is SYGVNS. V trimming: 8 bases; J trimming: 5 bases; junction bases outside the gene matches: 9. CDR3 in amino acids: CASDSGTGLTEAFF. CDR3 bases: TGTGCCAGCGATTCCGGGACAGGGTTGACTGAAGCTTTCTTT.

V gene TRBV15 combines with J gene TRBJ2-7; perhaps TRBD2 as D (6 bases). Trimming left V 11 bases short and J 2 bases short, with 16 bases between. From germline, CDR1 is LNHNV and CDR2 YYDKDF (reference sequence). CDR3 length: 13 amino acids. The DNA of the CDR3 is TGTGCCGTCAGGTTTGGGGGGACCTACGAGCAGTACTTC. It specifies CAVRFGGTYEQYF.